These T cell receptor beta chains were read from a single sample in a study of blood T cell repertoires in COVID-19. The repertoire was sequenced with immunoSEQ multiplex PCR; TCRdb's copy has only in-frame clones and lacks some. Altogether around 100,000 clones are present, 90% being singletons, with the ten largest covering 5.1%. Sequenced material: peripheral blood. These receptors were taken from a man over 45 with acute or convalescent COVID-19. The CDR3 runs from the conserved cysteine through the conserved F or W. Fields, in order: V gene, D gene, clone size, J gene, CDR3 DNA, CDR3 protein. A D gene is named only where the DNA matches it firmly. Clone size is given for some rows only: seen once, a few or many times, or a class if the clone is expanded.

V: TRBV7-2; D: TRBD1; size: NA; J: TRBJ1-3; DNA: TGTGCCAGCAGCCCCGACAGGGTAATAAACACCATATATTTT; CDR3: CASSPDRVINTIYF
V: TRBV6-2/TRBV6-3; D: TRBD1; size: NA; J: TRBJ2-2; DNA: TGTGCCAGCAGTTACCCAGGGGGCCCCTTCGGGGAGCTGTTTTTT; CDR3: CASSYPGGPFGELFF
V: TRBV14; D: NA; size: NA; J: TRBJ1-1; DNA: TGTGCCAGCAGCCCTATCGGGGGGCTGGGGAACACTGAAGCTTTCTTT; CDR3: CASSPIGGLGNTEAFF
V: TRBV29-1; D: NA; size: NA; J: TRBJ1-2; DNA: TGCAGCGTCACCACCGAGCGGAGCTCCTATGGCTACACCTTC; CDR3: CSVTTERSSYGYTF
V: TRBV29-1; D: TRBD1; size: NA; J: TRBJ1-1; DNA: TGCAGCGTTAAACGACAGGGGGCGGCTGAAGCTTTCTTT; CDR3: CSVKRQGAAEAFF
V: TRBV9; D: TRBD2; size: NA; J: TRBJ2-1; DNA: TGTGCCAGCAGCGTAGTCGGGACTAGGGGCTCCTACAATGAGCAGTTCTTC; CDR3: CASSVVGTRGSYNEQFF
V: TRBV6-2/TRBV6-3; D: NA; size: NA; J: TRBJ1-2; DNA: TGTGCCAGCAGTTACTCGAACAGACCTAACTATGGCTACACCTTC; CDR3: CASSYSNRPNYGYTF
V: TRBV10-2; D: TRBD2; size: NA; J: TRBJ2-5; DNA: TGCGCCAGCAGTGACCCGCCGCTAGCGGAAGAGACCCAGTACTTC; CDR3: CASSDPPLAEETQYF
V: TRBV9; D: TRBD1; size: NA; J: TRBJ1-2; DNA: TGTGCCAGCAGCGGCGCAGGGGGCGTTGGCTACACCTTC; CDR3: CASSGAGGVGYTF
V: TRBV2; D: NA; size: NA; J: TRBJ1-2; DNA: TGTGCCAGCAGTGGCAGGGTAAAGTATGGCTACACCTTC; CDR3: CASSGRVKYGYTF
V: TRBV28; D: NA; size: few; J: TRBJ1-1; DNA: TGTGCCAGCAGTTGGGGGGGACTTGAAGCTTTCTTT; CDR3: CASSWGGLEAFF
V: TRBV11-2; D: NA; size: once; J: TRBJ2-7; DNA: TGTGCCAGCATAGGCGGGCTGTACGAGCAGTACTTC; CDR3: CASIGGLYEQYF
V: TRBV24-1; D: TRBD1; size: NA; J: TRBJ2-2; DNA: TGTGCCACCAGTGATCTGGACAGGGACTCCGGGGAGCTGTTTTTT; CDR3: CATSDLDRDSGELFF
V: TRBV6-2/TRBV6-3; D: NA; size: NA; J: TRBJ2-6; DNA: TGTGCCAGCAGCGCCACGGGGAGTCGGGCCAACGTCCTGACTTTC; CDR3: CASSATGSRANVLTF
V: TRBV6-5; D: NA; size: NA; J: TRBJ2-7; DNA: TGTGCCAGTCAAAGGGAGACAGGCTTCTCCTACGAGCAGTACTTC; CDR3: CASQRETGFSYEQYF
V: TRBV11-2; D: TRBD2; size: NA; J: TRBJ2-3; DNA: TGTGCCAGCAGCCCGTTCTTGGCGGGAGGGCCAGTCGAGGCAGATACGCAGTATTTT; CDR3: CASSPFLAGGPVEADTQYF
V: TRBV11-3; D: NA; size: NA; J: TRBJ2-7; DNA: TGTGCCAGCAGCTTACCCCTGAGCGGGTACGAGCAGTACTTC; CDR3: CASSLPLSGYEQYF
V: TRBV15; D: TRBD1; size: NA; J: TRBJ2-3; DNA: TGTGCCACCAGCAGAGATCGAGACAGGGGTCAATTCAGAGATACGCAGTATTTT; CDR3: CATSRDRDRGQFRDTQYF
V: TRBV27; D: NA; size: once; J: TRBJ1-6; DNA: TGTGCCAGCAGTTCACTTGGAGGGCCCCTCCACTTT; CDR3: CASSSLGGPLHF
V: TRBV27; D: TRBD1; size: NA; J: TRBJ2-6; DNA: TGTGCCAGCAGTAAACCGACAGGGGTATATGGGGCCAACGTCCTGACTTTC; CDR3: CASSKPTGVYGANVLTF
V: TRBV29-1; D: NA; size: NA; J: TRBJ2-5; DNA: TGCAGCGTTGTCCGGACAGCTAACCAAGAGACCCAGTACTTC; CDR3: CSVVRTANQETQYF
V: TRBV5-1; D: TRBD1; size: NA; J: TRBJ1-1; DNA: TGCGCCAGCAGCTTGGCCACAGGGGTGAACACTGAAGCTTTCTTT; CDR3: CASSLATGVNTEAFF
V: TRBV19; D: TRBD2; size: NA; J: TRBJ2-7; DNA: TGTGCCAGTAGTACCATGACCGGGCCCAAGCCCGGGGGGGAGCAGTACTTC; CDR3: CASSTMTGPKPGGEQYF
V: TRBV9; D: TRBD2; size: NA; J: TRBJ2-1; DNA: TGTGCCAGCAGCGTGTCGACTAGCGGTCACAATGAGCAGTTCTTC; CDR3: CASSVSTSGHNEQFF
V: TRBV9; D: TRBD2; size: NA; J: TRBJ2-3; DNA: TGTGCCAGCAGCGTAGCACTAGCGGGAGGTGCAGATACGCAGTATTTT; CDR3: CASSVALAGGADTQYF
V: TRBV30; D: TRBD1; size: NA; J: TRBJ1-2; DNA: TGTGCCTGGAGTGTAACCCTGACAGGGAGGAATGGCTACACCTTC; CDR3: CAWSVTLTGRNGYTF
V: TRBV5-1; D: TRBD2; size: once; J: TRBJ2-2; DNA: TGCGCCAGCAGCCGCGGGCTAGCGGGTATTAACACCGGGGAGCTGTTTTTT; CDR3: CASSRGLAGINTGELFF
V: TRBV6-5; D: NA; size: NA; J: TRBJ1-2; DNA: TGTGCCAGCACAAGGGACTTTCTTAACTATGGCTACACCTTC; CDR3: CASTRDFLNYGYTF
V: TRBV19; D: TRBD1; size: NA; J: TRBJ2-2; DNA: TGTGCCAGTATGGCCCCCGGACAGGGGGCAAGCACCGGGGAGCTGTTTTTT; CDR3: CASMAPGQGASTGELFF
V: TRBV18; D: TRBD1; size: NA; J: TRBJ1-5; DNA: TGTGCCAGCTCACTAGCGACAGGGAATAGCAATCAGCCCCAGCATTTT; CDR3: CASSLATGNSNQPQHF
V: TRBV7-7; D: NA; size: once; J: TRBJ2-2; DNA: TGTGCCAGCAGTGACAAAAGCGGCACGAACACCGGGGAGCTGTTTTTT; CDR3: CASSDKSGTNTGELFF
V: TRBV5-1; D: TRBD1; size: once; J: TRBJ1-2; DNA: TGCGCCAGCAGCCTATATGGACAGGGGGCCTATGGCTACACCTTC; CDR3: CASSLYGQGAYGYTF
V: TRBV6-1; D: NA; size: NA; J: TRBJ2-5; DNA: TGTGCCAGCAGTAAGTCACAGGTTTCAGAGACCCAGTACTTC; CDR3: CASSKSQVSETQYF
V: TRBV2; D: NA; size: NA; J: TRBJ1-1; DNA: TGTGCCAGCACTGGGCCTAGCCCCAACACTGAAGCTTTCTTT; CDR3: CASTGPSPNTEAFF
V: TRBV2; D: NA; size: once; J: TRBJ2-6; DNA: TGTGCCAGCAGCTTTTACTCCTCCGCGGCCAACGTCCTGACTTTC; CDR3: CASSFYSSAANVLTF
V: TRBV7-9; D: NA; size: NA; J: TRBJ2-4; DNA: TGTGCCAGCAGCTTAGTAGAAAACATTCAGTACTTC; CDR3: CASSLVENIQYF
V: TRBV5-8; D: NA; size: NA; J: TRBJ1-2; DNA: TGTGCCAGCAGCTTTCAGGGTGGCTACACCTTC; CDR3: CASSFQGGYTF
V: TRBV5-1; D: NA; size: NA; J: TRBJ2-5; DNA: TGCGCCAGCAGAAGGGGTGCAGGAGAGACCCAGTACTTC; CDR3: CASRRGAGETQYF
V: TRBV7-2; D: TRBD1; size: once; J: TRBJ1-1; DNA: TGTGCCAGCAGCCCATGGACAGGGTCGGACACTGAAGCTTTCTTT; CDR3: CASSPWTGSDTEAFF
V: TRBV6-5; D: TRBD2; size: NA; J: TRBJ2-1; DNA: TGTGCCAGCAGGGACCCGGGACTAGGACAGTTCTTC; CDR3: CASRDPGLGQFF
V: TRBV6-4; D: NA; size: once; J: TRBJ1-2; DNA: TGTGCCAGCAGTTTTATTCAGGGAACCCATGGCTACACCTTC; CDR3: CASSFIQGTHGYTF
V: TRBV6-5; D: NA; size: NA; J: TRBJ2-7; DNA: TGTGCCAGCCGTTGGACAGGGAGGGACGAGCAGTACTTC; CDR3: CASRWTGRDEQYF
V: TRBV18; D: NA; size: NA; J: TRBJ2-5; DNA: TGTGCCAGCTCATTTACACAGGGTGGTTATGAGACCCAGTACTTC; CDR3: CASSFTQGGYETQYF
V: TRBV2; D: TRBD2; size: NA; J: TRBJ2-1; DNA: TGTGCCAGCAGTCCCCAAGCGGGAATCTACTACAATGAGCAGTTCTTC; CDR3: CASSPQAGIYYNEQFF
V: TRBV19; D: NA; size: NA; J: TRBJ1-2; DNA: TGTGCCAGTAGTCAACAGGGTGGCTATGGCTACACCTTC; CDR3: CASSQQGGYGYTF
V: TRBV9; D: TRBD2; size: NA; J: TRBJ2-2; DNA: TGTGCCAGCAGCGTACTCCCTAGCGGGACCGGGGAGCTGTTTTTT; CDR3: CASSVLPSGTGELFF
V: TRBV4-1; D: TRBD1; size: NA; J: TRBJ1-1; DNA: TGCGCCAGCAGCGCCCGGACAGGGAACACTGAAGCTTTCTTT; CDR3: CASSARTGNTEAFF
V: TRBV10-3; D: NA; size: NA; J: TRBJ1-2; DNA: TGTGCCATCAGCCCCGGGGGGCCTAACTATGGCTACACCTTC; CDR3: CAISPGGPNYGYTF
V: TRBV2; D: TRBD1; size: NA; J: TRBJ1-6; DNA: TGTGCCACTAGAGAAACAGGGGGCTCACCCCTCCACTTT; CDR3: CATRETGGSPLHF
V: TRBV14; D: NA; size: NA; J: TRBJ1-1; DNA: TGTGCCAGCAGCCAAGATAGAGGGCCTTTTGAAGCTTTCTTT; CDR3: CASSQDRGPFEAFF
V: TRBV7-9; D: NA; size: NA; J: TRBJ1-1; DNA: TGTGCCAGCAGCCCAACATTGAACATGAACACTGAAGCTTTCTTT; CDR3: CASSPTLNMNTEAFF
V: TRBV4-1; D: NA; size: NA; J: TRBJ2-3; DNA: TGCGCCAGCAGCCAAGATGCGGGGCGCGGGAGCACAGATACGCAGTATTTT; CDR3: CASSQDAGRGSTDTQYF
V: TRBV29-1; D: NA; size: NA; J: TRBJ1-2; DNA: TGCAGCCACGGGGAGGGGCAGGGCTTTATTGGTGGCTACACCTTC; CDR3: CSHGEGQGFIGGYTF
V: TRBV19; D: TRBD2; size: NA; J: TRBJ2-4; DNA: TGTGCCAGTAGCATACTAGCGGCGAGCAACATTCAGTACTTC; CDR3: CASSILAASNIQYF